Sequencing of this T cell receptor beta chain was carried out in a study of CD8+ T cells in alopecia areata. CDR1 SQVTM and CDR2 ANQGSEA come from the germline V gene. V was cut by 7 bases and J by 5 bases, with 31 bases left in between. This CDR3 is 18 amino acids long. Extraction of RNA preceded its reverse transcription into cDNA, which served as the sequencing template. TCRdb's table, derived via immunoSEQ multiplex PCR, lists solely in-frame clones and lacks some. The data show roughly 190,000 clones, 45% to 75% seen once. Treatment indicated: oral pan-JAK inhibitor, 5-10 mg twice daily. The source material was CD4+ T cells sorted from blood, sampled at week 4, from a patient treated with tofacitinib. This rearrangement joins TRBV29-1 to TRBJ2-3; the D gene is possibly TRBD2 (6 bases). The source of this sequence is a human donor with alopecia areata. The CDR3 coding sequence is TGCAGCGGAGTAATGGAGGGCTTGACCAGGGTAGATGGAGATACGCAGTATTTT. Translating it yields CSGVMEGLTRVDGDTQYF.